This TCR beta chain was observed in a study of blood T cells in healthy people across ages (dated by TCRdb to the mid-2010s). The study in broad terms: In model experiments, template switching captured about one uniquely barcoded TCR beta cDNA molecule for every two T cells. To avoid experimental bias, donors of different ages were spread randomly across the sequencing lanes. Age-related changes in TCR beta repertoire diversity were measured in the study by deep sequencing normalized with unique cDNA molecular identifiers. Four age groups were formed from the donors: young (average 16 years), middle-aged (approximately 39), aged (over 55) and long-lived (82). For two donors (one aged 18 to 30 and one aged 80 or older), the study analyzed two additional independent replicas of 1 million unique cDNA reads from the same blood draw.

Donors were under 40 systemically healthy Caucasian individuals from Russia aged roughly 6 to 90 years. Around 10 milliliters of peripheral blood were collected from each donor into EDTA-treated Vacutainer tubes. Ficoll-Paque density-gradient centrifugation was used to isolate PBMCs, with at least 7 million per sample. Total RNA, at least 5 micrograms per sample, was extracted from PBMCs with Trizol reagent. For every donor, flow cytometry on a PBMC aliquot measured the percentage of naive CD45RAhigh/CD27high T cells. Of note for this clonotype: Its antigen remains unidentified. Base qualities are not provided; no much larger clone lies one nucleotide away.

Overall study results and their limits: Compared with the aged group, the long-lived group had more naive CD4+ T cells, fewer expanded clones and increased TCR diversity, a pattern suggesting age selection. Because the CMV infection status of the donors was unknown, age-related changes in expanded clonotypes may potentially have been confounded. Because profiling used bulk unsorted PBMCs, naive and antigen-experienced compartments could not be compared conclusively. A strong correlation was found between observed TCR beta diversity and the percentage of naive T cells measured by flow cytometry. Estimates of total diversity from one million sequenced T cells were regarded as lower bounds and underestimates. As age increased, observed TCR beta diversity per million T cells dropped in a roughly linear way, and a significant reduction was already evident by age 40.

Libraries were constructed by 5' RACE. Instrument used: Illumina HiSeq 2500. A second roughly 7 to 11 cycle PCR used a sample-barcoded 5' primer and a J-beta primer mix. A template-switch 5' adaptor carrying 12 random nucleotides introduced a unique molecular identifier onto each TCR beta cDNA molecule. At least 3 million CDR3-containing paired-end reads were obtained from each sample. All of the RNA was converted into first-strand cDNA using the Mint cDNA synthesis kit, with a TRBC-specific oligonucleotide serving as the primer. All cDNA was treated with uracil-DNA glycosylase and then went through a first 18-cycle PCR with the universal primers M1SS and BC2_uni_R. In the original analysis: Normalization of each sample was performed by random selection of 1 million high-quality reads, each carrying a distinct molecular identifier. Reads sharing molecular identifiers were discarded rather than binned into consensus sequences. CDR3 identification, clonotype clustering and error correction used MiTCR with a Q25 quality threshold and the strictest error-elimination algorithm. A nonparametric unseen species model using Euler transformation provided a lower-bound estimate of total TCR beta diversity. TCRdb's own reprocessing of the public reads used fastp at Q25 and MiXCR and kept productive beta chains. CDR3 protein sequences are deduplicated, and each keeps its most common genes and DNA. TCRdb's processing, not the study's, gives the V and J calls here. For this sample there are about 690,000 distinct CDR3 sequences; approximately 40% appear just once. The ten biggest clones cover 30% of the sample.

The CDR3 has 17 amino acids, counting the end cysteine and phenylalanine. The CDR3 DNA has 51 bases and is translated from base 1. From the germline V gene (reference sequence), CDR1 is MNHEY and CDR2 is SMNVEV. Trimming takes 5 bases off V and 0 bases off J; junction bases not matched to a gene: 11. The origin of this receptor is a man older than 75 in good health. The chain links TRBV27 with TRBJ1-1, and 8 bases in between align with TRBD1. The sequenced material came from blood. The CDR3: CASSPRTGPYMNTEAFF. The nucleotides are TGTGCCAGCAGTCCCCGGACAGGGCCGTACATGAACACTGAAGCTTTCTTT.